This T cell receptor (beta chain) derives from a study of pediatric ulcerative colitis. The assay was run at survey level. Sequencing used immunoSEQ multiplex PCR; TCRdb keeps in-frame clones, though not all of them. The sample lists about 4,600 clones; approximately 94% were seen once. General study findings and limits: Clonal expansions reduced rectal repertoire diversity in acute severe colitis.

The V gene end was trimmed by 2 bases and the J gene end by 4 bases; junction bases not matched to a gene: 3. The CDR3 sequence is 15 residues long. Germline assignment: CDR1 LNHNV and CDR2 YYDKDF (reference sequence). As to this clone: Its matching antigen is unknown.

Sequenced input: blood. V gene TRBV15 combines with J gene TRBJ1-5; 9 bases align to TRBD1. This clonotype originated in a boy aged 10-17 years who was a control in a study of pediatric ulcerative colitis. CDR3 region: CATSRSGQGNQPQHF. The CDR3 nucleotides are TGTGCCACCAGCAGATCGGGACAGGGAAATCAGCCCCAGCATTTT.